Detailed here is one T cell receptor (beta chain). Its antigen remains unidentified. The data originate from a study of T-cell memory formation after mild COVID-19. As for the study in general: TCR clusters were mostly confined to one donor each.

The study, taken as a whole, reports: Contracting CD4+ clones sat mainly in CM and EM; CD8+ in EMRA.

From germline, CDR1 is DFQATT and CDR2 SNEGSKA (reference sequence). The CDR3 length is 16 residues. The V gene end was trimmed by 5 bases and the J gene end by 4 bases; junction bases not matched to a gene: 15. TCRalpha and TCRbeta libraries used 5'RACE with constant-segment primers and UMIs. Each CDR3 protein is one row after TCRdb ran MiXCR on the 5' RACE reads. The profile shows approximately 300,000 distinct CDR3 sequences, 15% to 20% of them singletons. Material for sequencing was PBMCs or a T cell subset sorted from them (not recorded which). The chain has TRBV20-1 and TRBJ2-3, with TRBD2 identical over 7 bases. The sequence derives from a man younger than 35 who had mild COVID-19 (a few samples of this study predate the infection). Cell type and time point are not known. CDR3 DNA: TGCAGTGCTGGCCGAGAGAAGGGAGGGTGGGCAGATACGCAGTATTTT. Its protein is CSAGREKGGWADTQYF.